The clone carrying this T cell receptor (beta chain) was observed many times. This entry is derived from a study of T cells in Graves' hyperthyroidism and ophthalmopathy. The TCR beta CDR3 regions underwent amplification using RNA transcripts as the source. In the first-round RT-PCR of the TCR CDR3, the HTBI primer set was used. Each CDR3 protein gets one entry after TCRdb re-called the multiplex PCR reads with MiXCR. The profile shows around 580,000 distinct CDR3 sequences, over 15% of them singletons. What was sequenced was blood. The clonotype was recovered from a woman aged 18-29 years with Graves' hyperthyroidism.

CDR3 amino acids: CASSTGEVWPQHF. CDR3 DNA sequence: TGTGCCAGCAGTACAGGGGAGGTGTGGCCCCAGCATTTT. The chain joins TRBV2 to TRBJ1-5; TRBD1 matches 7 bases. V lost 5 bases and J lost 9; bases outside the gene matches: 7. CDR3 length: 13 amino acids. Germline V gene data show CDR1 as SNHLY and CDR2 as FYNNEI.